The sequence of this T cell receptor beta chain was determined in a study of PD-1 blockade in mismatch repair-deficient tumors. At the level of the study: Patients had eleven to twelve mismatch repair-deficient cancer types, all previously treated and progressing. Study-wide findings and caveats: Tumor-resident clones, often absent from pretreatment blood, expanded after pembrolizumab and then contracted.

Trimming took off 4 bases at V and 2 bases at J, with 15 bases between the two ends. Germline V gene data show CDR1 as SGHVS and CDR2 as FNYEAQ. This CDR3 spans 15 amino acids. This table comes from immunoSEQ multiplex PCR, and its TCRdb copy is limited to in-frame clones, with some not included. The table includes tens of thousands of clones, over 70% detected once. As to this clone: Its antigen is unidentified.

Mismatch repair deficiency was confirmed in all patients, by PCR or immunohistochemistry. The TCR-sequenced patients were a few responders to pembrolizumab. This material consisted of peripheral blood, taken 12 weeks after starting pembrolizumab. V and J are TRBV7-6 and TRBJ2-7; D not certain. The clonotype comes from an adult with mismatch repair-deficient cancer. CDR3 sequence: CASSSQPDGAYEQYF. The CDR3, as DNA: TGTGCCAGCAGCTCCCAACCGGACGGCGCCTACGAGCAGTACTTC.